This T cell receptor (beta chain) was identified in a study of cytomegalovirus exposure and HLA in healthy donors. Study-wide results and caveats: Some V segments (TRBV6-2 and TRBV6-3 among them) were excluded as indistinguishable. TCR beta V- and J-gene trimming was later associated with a missense DCLRE1C variant. Follow-up analysis found HLA locus-dependent TCR association rates, highest for DRB1 and lowest for HLA-C.

As regards this clone: What it recognizes is unknown.

The PCR contained 60 Vbeta and 13 Jbeta primers. Method: immunoSEQ multiplex PCR; TCRdb's copy keeps in-frame clones and lacks some. The sample has more than 85,000 clones, approximately 79% seen once. CDR3 length: 17 amino acids. The ends lost 0 bases at V and 5 bases at J; junction bases unmatched: 10. Looked up from germline, CDR1 is MGHRA and CDR2 is YSYEKL. The chain employs TRBV4-1 and TRBJ2-3, with TRBD2 matching 8 bases. The specimen sequenced was PBMCs. The receptor was isolated from a man aged 25 to 40 in good health and CMV-seropositive. CDR3 residues: CASSQELGLALEDTQYF. The CDR3 nucleotides read TGCGCCAGCAGCCAAGAACTCGGACTAGCTCTGGAAGATACGCAGTATTTT.